The 15 T cell receptor beta chains given below trace back to one sample, sequenced in a study of blood T cell repertoires in COVID-19. Clones were read by immunoSEQ multiplex PCR, and TCRdb kept only the in-frame ones, dropping some. The data hold over 100,000 clones, with 70% to 85% observed a single time. The sample consisted of peripheral blood. These receptors were collected from a woman aged 80 or over with active or convalescent COVID-19.

The CDR3 spells CASSPSGGNQPQHF. The CDR3 nucleotides are TGTGCCAGCAGTCCCTCGGGTGGCAATCAGCCCCAGCATTTT. The chain uses TRBV6-4 and TRBJ1-5; D not resolved. V was clipped by 5 bases and J by 2 bases, with 10 bases between them. Germline assignment: CDR1 MRHNA and CDR2 SNTAGT. CDR3 length: 14 amino acids.

This chain connects TRBV6-6 to TRBJ2-7; 10 bases map to TRBD2. The germline gives CDR1 MNHNY, CDR2 SVGAGI (reference sequence). The trim removed 5 bases at V and 1 base at J, leaving 8 bases unmatched. CDR3 size: 16 residues. The CDR3 loop is CASSKTFSGGSYEQYF. The CDR3 DNA follows: TGTGCCAGCAGTAAAACTTTTAGCGGGGGGTCCTACGAGCAGTACTTC.

V is TRBV27 and J is TRBJ1-1; D is uncertain. Germline V lookup: CDR1 MNHEY, CDR2 SMNVEV (reference sequence). The CDR3 has 14 residues. V dropped 3 bases and J dropped 4 bases, with 12 bases sitting between them. CDR3 sequence reads: CASSFALGRTEAFF. DNA for the CDR3: TGTGCCAGCAGTTTTGCCCTAGGTCGCACTGAAGCTTTCTTT.

J is TRBJ2-7 and V is TRBV10-2; TRBD2 agrees at 13 bases. Germline CDR1 WSHSY, CDR2 SAAADI. This CDR3 has 15 residues. V dropped 4 bases and J dropped 1; count of bases not matched to a gene: 1. The CDR3 bases are TGCGCCAGCAGTGGGGGACTAGCGGGATCCTACGAGCAGTACTTC. The encoded protein is CASSGGLAGSYEQYF.

This chain joins TRBV7-9 and TRBJ2-2; 8 positions match TRBD1. V was pared by 3 bases and J by 4 bases, with 4 bases of the junction left unmatched. The CDR3 spans 15 residues. Germline values: CDR1 SEHNR, CDR2 FQNEAQ (reference sequence). The CDR3 spells CASSFGDRLTGELFF. DNA for the CDR3: TGTGCCAGCAGCTTCGGGGACAGGCTCACCGGGGAGCTGTTTTTT.

This chain connects TRBV18 to TRBJ2-7, with D possibly TRBD2 on 5 matching bases. CDR1 and CDR2 (germline): KGHSH, LQKENI. CDR3 length equals 14 residues. With 3 bases removed from V and 3 bases from J, the gap between germline ends came to 12 bases. The DNA for the CDR3 is TGTGCCAGCTCACCCGGGGTTGAGCTCTACGAGCAGTACTTC. Its protein is CASSPGVELYEQYF.

The chain joins TRBV19 to TRBJ1-5; D is perhaps TRBD1 (5 bases). Trimming stripped 8 bases from V and 4 bases from J, with 12 bases between. The germline V gene encodes CDR1 LNHDA and CDR2 SQIVND (reference sequence). The CDR3 runs to 13 residues. This CDR3 reads CASAGGGNQPQHF. CDR3 bases: TGTGCCAGTGCGGGGGGGGGTAATCAGCCCCAGCATTTT.

The chain is built from TRBV7-3 and TRBJ2-5; 7 nucleotides agree with TRBD1. CDR3 size: 13 residues. The germline V gene encodes CDR1 SGHTA and CDR2 FQGTGA. V was pared by 5 bases and J by 5 bases, with 5 bases of the junction left unmatched. CDR3 nucleotide sequence: TGTGCCAGCAGCAACAGGGGCCGGGAGACCCAGTACTTC. This encodes CASSNRGRETQYF.

This chain uses TRBV14 with TRBJ1-1; TRBD1 might be the D (5 bases). CDR1 and CDR2 (germline): SGHDN, FVKESK. V dropped 4 bases and J dropped 4 bases, with 13 bases sitting between them. CDR3 length: 14 residues. The CDR3 sequence is CASSLQGWATEAFF. The DNA for the CDR3 is TGTGCCAGCAGCCTGCAGGGATGGGCCACTGAAGCTTTCTTT.

The chain uses TRBV10-3 and TRBJ2-3; 8 positions agree with TRBD1. Germline CDR1 and CDR2: ENHRY and SYGVKD. The CDR3 covers 15 residues. The junction had 8 bases not matched to a gene; V was cut back by 8 bases and J by 1 base. CDR3 loop: CAIGSEQGGTDTQYF. CDR3 DNA sequence: TGTGCCATCGGCTCGGAACAGGGGGGCACAGATACGCAGTATTTT.

The V call is TRBV21-1, the J call TRBJ2-1; the table gives TRBD2 as D, unverified against the DNA. TRBV21-1 is flagged as a pseudogene. The CDR3 extends over 12 amino acids. The DNA of the CDR3 is TGTGCCAGCAGCAAAGGACTAGCGGAGCAGTTCTTC. Its protein product is CASSKGLAEQFF.

This chain's CDR3 is CASSSLRNTEAFF. The CDR3 DNA follows: TGTGCCAGCAGCTCCCTTAGGAACACTGAAGCTTTCTTT. The J gene is TRBJ1-1, the V gene TRBV7-2; D is unclear. Trimming left V 4 bases short and J 1 base short, with 7 bases between. The CDR3 has 13 amino acids. The germline gives CDR1 SGHTA, CDR2 FQGNSA.

CDR3 amino acids: CASEAGTYNSPLHF. CDR3 DNA sequence: TGTGCCAGTGAAGCGGGGACTTATAATTCACCCCTCCACTTT. This chain uses TRBV19 with TRBJ1-6; TRBD1 might be the D (5 bases). In germline, CDR1 is LNHDA, CDR2 SQIVND (reference sequence). V was trimmed by 8 bases and J by 4 bases, leaving 12 bases between them. The CDR3 runs 14 residues.

The rearrangement links TRBV3-1 (or the pseudogene TRBV3-2) to TRBJ1-1; weak D call: TRBD1 (6 bases). The CDR3 is made up of 13 amino acids. Trimming took off 0 bases at V and 11 bases at J, with 13 bases between the two ends. CDR1 and CDR2 (germline): LGHDT, YNNKEL (reference sequence). The CDR3: CASSQDSGGQAFF. CDR3 coding DNA: TGTGCCAGCAGCCAAGACAGCGGGGGGCAGGCTTTCTTT.

The chain joins TRBV5-1 to TRBJ1-5; 7 nucleotides agree with TRBD1. The V segment lost 5 bases and the J segment 5 bases; nucleotides outside the gene matches: 4. The germline gives CDR1 SGHRS, CDR2 YFSETQ. This CDR3 spans 13 amino acids. CDR3 nucleotide sequence: TGCGCCAGCAGAGAAACAGGGGATCAGCCCCAGCATTTT. This codes for CASRETGDQPQHF.